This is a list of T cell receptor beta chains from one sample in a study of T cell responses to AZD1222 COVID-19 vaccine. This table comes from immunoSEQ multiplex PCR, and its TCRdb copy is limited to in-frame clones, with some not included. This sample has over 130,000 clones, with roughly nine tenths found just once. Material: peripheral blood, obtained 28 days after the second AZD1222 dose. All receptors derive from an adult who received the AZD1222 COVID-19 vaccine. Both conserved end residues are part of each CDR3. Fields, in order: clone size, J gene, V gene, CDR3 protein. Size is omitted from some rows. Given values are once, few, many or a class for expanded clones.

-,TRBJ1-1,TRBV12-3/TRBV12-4,CASSKGSVTEAFF
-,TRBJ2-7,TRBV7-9,CASSLARSSYEQYF
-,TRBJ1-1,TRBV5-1,CASSDSSLQFTEAFF
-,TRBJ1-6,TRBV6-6,CASSHGYRGRSSPLHF
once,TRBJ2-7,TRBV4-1,CASSVVGGPSYEQYF
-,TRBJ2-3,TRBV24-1,CATSDTRDTTDTQYF
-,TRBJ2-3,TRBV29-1,CSVVGQGSDTQYF
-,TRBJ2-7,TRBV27,CASSLLRDTREQYF
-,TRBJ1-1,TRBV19,CASSRNRGFTEAFF
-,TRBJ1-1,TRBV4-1,CASKSGQGSGTEAFF
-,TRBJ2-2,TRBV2,CASSEGRTGATGELFF
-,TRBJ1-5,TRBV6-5,CASSHRGRGNQPQHF
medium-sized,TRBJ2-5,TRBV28,CASSGDNYQETQYF
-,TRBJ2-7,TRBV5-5,CASSFRTGLEQYF
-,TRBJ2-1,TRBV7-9,CASSGRSSYNEQFF
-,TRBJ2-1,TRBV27,CASSLGIGGNNEQFF
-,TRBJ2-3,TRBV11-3,CASSLKGGTDTQYF
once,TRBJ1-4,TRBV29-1,CSVEDIRIRNEKLFF
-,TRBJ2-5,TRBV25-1,CASSSLSGGETQYF
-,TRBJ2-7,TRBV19,CASSIQTGRAGEQYF
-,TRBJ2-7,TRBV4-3,CASSQGLAYEQYF
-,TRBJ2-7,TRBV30,CAWSAVPSGRLYEQYF